The 21 T cell receptor beta chains below were found in one sample sequenced in a study of T cell responses to AZD1222 COVID-19 vaccine (dated by TCRdb to about 2021). The time point label, read with the paper, signifies: baseline before first vaccination. Libraries were constructed by the immunoSEQ multiplex PCR assay. TCRdb limited this immuneACCESS table to in-frame rearrangements with V and J called. A share of clones is missing; checked studies link under half to unresolved V genes, and the rest is unexplained. The table for this sample lists 150,000 or so clones; approximately 90% of them were counted only once. The ten largest clones take up 5% of the sample. Sequencing used peripheral blood, obtained on day 0 of AZD1222 vaccination. These receptors were taken from an adult in good health.

The chain recombines TRBV5-1 with TRBJ2-3, with TRBD2 matching over 8 bases. V lost 4 bases to trimming and J lost 4 bases; unmatched junction nucleotides: 8. The germline V gene has CDR1 SGHRS and CDR2 YFSETQ. The length of the CDR3 is 15 residues. CDR3 nucleotides: TGCGCCAGCAGCCCGACTAGCGCGATTGCAGATACGCAGTATTTT. Residues: CASSPTSAIADTQYF.

The CDR3 region is CASSPRQAQEKLFF. For the CDR3, the DNA is TGTGCCAGCTCACCACGCCAGGCCCAAGAAAAACTGTTTTTT. The V and J genes are TRBV18 and TRBJ1-4; no firm D call. Germline values: CDR1 KGHSH, CDR2 LQKENI. The V end was cut by 1 base, the J end by 8 bases, with 11 bases between. This CDR3 contains 14 residues.

A single count supports this clone. The gene calls are TRBV5-1 and TRBJ1-1; 12 bases line up with TRBD1. CDR3 length: 13 residues. Trimming took 3 bases from V and 8 from J; bases not matched to a gene: 2. Germline assignment: CDR1 SGHRS and CDR2 YFSETQ. The DNA of the CDR3 is TGCGCCAGCAGCTGGGGACAGGGGGCAGAAGCTTTCTTT. Protein product: CASSWGQGAEAFF.

This clone was observed once. The chain carries TRBV6-2 or TRBV6-3 and TRBJ2-2; TRBD1 matches 8 bases. V lost 1 base to trimming and J lost 3 bases; unmatched junction nucleotides: 10. Germline values: CDR1 MNHEY, CDR2 SVGEGT. CDR3 length: 18 amino acids. The DNA of the CDR3 is TGTGCCAGCAGTTACTTAAGGAGGACAGGGAAGTACACCGGGGAGCTGTTTTTT. Its translation is CASSYLRRTGKYTGELFF.

The V call is TRBV6-6, the J call TRBJ1-2, with D hard to call. Between the trimmed V and J ends, which lost 2 bases and 7 bases, there was a span of 2 bases. Per the germline V gene, CDR1 is MNHNY and CDR2 is SVGAGI (reference sequence). The CDR3 consists of 10 residues. The CDR3 DNA sequence: TGTGCCAGCAGTTACCCTGGCTACACCTTC. Protein product: CASSYPGYTF.

This clone came up once. This chain links TRBV19 with TRBJ1-4; perhaps TRBD1 as D (6 bases). Germline V gives CDR1 LNHDA, CDR2 SQIVND (reference sequence). V lost 3 bases and J 7 bases, leaving 18 bases between the germline ends. CDR3 length: 16 amino acids. The CDR3 protein is CASSMTPQGHGEKLFF. The DNA for the CDR3 is TGTGCCAGTAGTATGACCCCCCAGGGACATGGTGAAAAACTGTTTTTT.

The chain combines TRBV27 with TRBJ1-3; 8 bases are shared with TRBD1. The CDR3 consists of 14 residues. Germline values: CDR1 MNHEY, CDR2 SMNVEV (reference sequence). With 6 bases clipped from V and 1 base from J, the junction kept 2 bases outside the gene matches. As DNA, the CDR3 is TGTGCCAGCAGACGACAGGGGTCTGGAAACACCATATATTTT. It yields the protein CASRRQGSGNTIYF.

The chain recombines TRBV6-5 with TRBJ2-3, with 7 bases fitting TRBD2. This CDR3 is built from 14 residues. V shed 6 bases, J shed 3 bases, and the junction held 6 bases outside the gene matches. Germline-derived CDR1 and CDR2 are MNHEY and SVGAGI. The CDR3 region is CASRSAGDTDTQYF. CDR3 DNA: TGTGCCAGCAGGTCGGCGGGAGATACAGATACGCAGTATTTT.

The chain uses TRBV28 and TRBJ2-3; D gene ambiguous. With 7 bases removed from V and 6 bases from J, the gap between germline ends came to 8 bases. Germline V CDR1 and CDR2: MDHEN, SYDVKM. This CDR3 contains 11 residues. The CDR3 loop reads CASTAGDTQYF. The CDR3 DNA follows: TGTGCCAGCACCGCCGGGGATACGCAGTATTTT.

V is TRBV28 and J is TRBJ2-7, with 12 bases identical to TRBD1. The germline V gene encodes CDR1 MDHEN and CDR2 SYDVKM. The V gene end was trimmed by 5 bases and the J gene end by 9 bases; junction bases not matched to a gene: 11. CDR3 size: 15 residues. The CDR3 here is CASSPPPGQGALQYF. CDR3 sequence (DNA): TGTGCCAGCAGTCCACCACCGGGACAGGGGGCTTTGCAGTACTTC. The full variable domain, rest sourced from reference TRBV28 and TRBJ2-7, is DVKVTQSSRYLVKRTGEKVFLECVQDMDHENMFWYRQDPGLGLRLIYFSYDVKMKEKGDIPEGYSVSREKKERFSLILESASTNQTSMYLCASSPPPGQGALQYFGPGTRLTVT.

The chain links TRBV7-2 to TRBJ2-7; 7 bases map to TRBD1. The CDR3 spans 14 residues. Germline loops: CDR1 SGHTA, CDR2 FQGNSA. Trimming cost V 5 bases and J 3 bases; bases outside gene matches: 7. The CDR3 DNA sequence: TGTGCCAGCAGCACCTCGGCAGGGGGCTACGAGCAGTACTTC. The encoded protein is CASSTSAGGYEQYF.

The rearrangement links TRBV24-1 to TRBJ2-3, with D unresolved. Trimming pared 4 bases from V and 4 bases from J, leaving 5 bases between. Germline V gene lookup returns CDR1 KGHDR and CDR2 SFDVKD. There are 12 residues in the CDR3. Here the CDR3 DNA reads TGTGCCACCAGTGAGGTTTCAGATACGCAGTATTTT. It codes for CATSEVSDTQYF.

The chain links TRBV10-3 to TRBJ2-3; 12 bases agree with TRBD2. The CDR3 loop spans 16 amino acids. Germline CDR1 reads ENHRY; CDR2 reads SYGVKD. V lost 6 bases and J lost 2; bases outside the gene matches: 6. The CDR3 loop is CAISPGLAGLTDTQYF. CDR3 in DNA: TGTGCCATCAGCCCCGGACTAGCGGGGCTCACAGATACGCAGTATTTT.

The chain is built from TRBV5-1 and TRBJ1-5; D remains unclear. V gave up 0 bases and J gave up 7 bases, with 8 bases separating them. The CDR3 is 13 residues long. CDR1 SGHRS and CDR2 YFSETQ come from the germline V gene. This CDR3 reads CASSLEGRQPQHF. The DNA of the CDR3 is TGCGCCAGCAGCTTGGAGGGCAGGCAGCCCCAGCATTTT.

V is TRBV9 and J is TRBJ1-1; 8 positions agree with TRBD1. Trimming took 4 bases from V and 8 from J; bases not matched to a gene: 10. This CDR3 is 14 amino acids long. Germline V lookup: CDR1 SGDLS, CDR2 YYNGEE. In DNA, the CDR3 is TGTGCCAGCAGCCCCCGACAGGGGACAAGAGAAGCTTTCTTT. It is translated as CASSPRQGTREAFF.

This chain joins TRBV7-8 and TRBJ2-3; D unresolved. The length of the CDR3 is 12 residues. Germline lookup yields CDR1 SGHVS and CDR2 FQNEAQ. V dropped 5 bases and J dropped 3 bases, with 6 bases sitting between them. CDR3 sequence: CASSARTDTQYF. The CDR3 DNA reads as TGTGCCAGCAGCGCCCGAACAGATACGCAGTATTTT.

This chain links TRBV24-1 with TRBJ2-3; 7 bases match TRBD1. CDR3 length: 18 amino acids. V shed 1 base, J shed 5 bases, and the junction held 14 bases outside the gene matches. Germline V gene data show CDR1 as KGHDR and CDR2 as SFDVKD. CDR3 residues: CATSDLRTGSVGGDTQYF. In DNA, the CDR3 is TGTGCCACCAGTGATTTACGGACAGGCTCCGTTGGGGGAGATACGCAGTATTTT.

The chain has TRBV7-9 and TRBJ2-3, with D possibly matching TRBD1 (6 bases). The germline CDR1 and CDR2 sequences are SEHNR and FQNEAQ (reference sequence). The CDR3 totals 12 residues. Trimming pared 5 bases from V and 5 bases from J, leaving 8 bases between. The chain's CDR3 is CASSPRGDTQYF. The CDR3 coding sequence is TGTGCCAGCAGCCCCAGGGGAGATACGCAGTATTTT.

The V gene is TRBV7-9, the J gene TRBJ2-3; 9 bases align to TRBD2. The CDR3 sequence is 14 residues long. Looked up from germline, CDR1 is SEHNR and CDR2 is FQNEAQ (reference sequence). The V segment lost 5 bases and the J segment 2 bases; nucleotides outside the gene matches: 2. Written as DNA, the CDR3 is TGTGCCAGCAGCCGGACTAGCGTCACAGATACGCAGTATTTT. This encodes CASSRTSVTDTQYF.

The chain links TRBV10-3 to TRBJ2-7, with D possibly matching TRBD1 (6 bases). CDR1 is ENHRY and CDR2 is SYGVKD in the germline V gene. V gave up 3 bases and J gave up 5 bases, with 11 bases separating them. The CDR3 length is 13 residues. The CDR3 protein is CAISDQQGHEQYF. CDR3 nucleotide sequence: TGTGCCATCAGTGACCAGCAGGGGCACGAGCAGTACTTC.

The gene calls are TRBV19 and TRBJ1-5; 8 bases fit TRBD1. V was pared by 4 bases and J by 0 bases, with 8 bases of the junction left unmatched. The germline V gene encodes CDR1 LNHDA and CDR2 SQIVND (reference sequence). The CDR3 extends over 17 amino acids. The CDR3 region has the DNA TGTGCCAGTAGTAACCCCGACAGGGGTTATAGCAATCAGCCCCAGCATTTT. Its translation: CASSNPDRGYSNQPQHF.